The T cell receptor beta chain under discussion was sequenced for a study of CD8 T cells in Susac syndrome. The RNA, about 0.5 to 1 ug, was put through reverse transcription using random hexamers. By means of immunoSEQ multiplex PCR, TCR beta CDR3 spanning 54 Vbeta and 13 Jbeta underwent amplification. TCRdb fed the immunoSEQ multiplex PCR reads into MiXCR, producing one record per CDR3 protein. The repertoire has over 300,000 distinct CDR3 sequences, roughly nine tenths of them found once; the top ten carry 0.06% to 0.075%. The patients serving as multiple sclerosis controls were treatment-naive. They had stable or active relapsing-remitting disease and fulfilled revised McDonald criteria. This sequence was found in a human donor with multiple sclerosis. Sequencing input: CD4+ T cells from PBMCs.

DNA for the CDR3: TGCAGTGCTAGAGTGCAGGCGGGCGAAGAGACCCAGTACTTC. Its translation is CSARVQAGEETQYF. V usage is TRBV20-1 and J usage is TRBJ2-5; TRBD2 is a possible D gene (5 bases). The germline V gene encodes CDR1 DFQATT and CDR2 SNEGSKA (reference sequence). This CDR3 region has 14 residues. The V end lost 1 base, the J end lost 3 bases, and 12 bases lay between the germline ends.